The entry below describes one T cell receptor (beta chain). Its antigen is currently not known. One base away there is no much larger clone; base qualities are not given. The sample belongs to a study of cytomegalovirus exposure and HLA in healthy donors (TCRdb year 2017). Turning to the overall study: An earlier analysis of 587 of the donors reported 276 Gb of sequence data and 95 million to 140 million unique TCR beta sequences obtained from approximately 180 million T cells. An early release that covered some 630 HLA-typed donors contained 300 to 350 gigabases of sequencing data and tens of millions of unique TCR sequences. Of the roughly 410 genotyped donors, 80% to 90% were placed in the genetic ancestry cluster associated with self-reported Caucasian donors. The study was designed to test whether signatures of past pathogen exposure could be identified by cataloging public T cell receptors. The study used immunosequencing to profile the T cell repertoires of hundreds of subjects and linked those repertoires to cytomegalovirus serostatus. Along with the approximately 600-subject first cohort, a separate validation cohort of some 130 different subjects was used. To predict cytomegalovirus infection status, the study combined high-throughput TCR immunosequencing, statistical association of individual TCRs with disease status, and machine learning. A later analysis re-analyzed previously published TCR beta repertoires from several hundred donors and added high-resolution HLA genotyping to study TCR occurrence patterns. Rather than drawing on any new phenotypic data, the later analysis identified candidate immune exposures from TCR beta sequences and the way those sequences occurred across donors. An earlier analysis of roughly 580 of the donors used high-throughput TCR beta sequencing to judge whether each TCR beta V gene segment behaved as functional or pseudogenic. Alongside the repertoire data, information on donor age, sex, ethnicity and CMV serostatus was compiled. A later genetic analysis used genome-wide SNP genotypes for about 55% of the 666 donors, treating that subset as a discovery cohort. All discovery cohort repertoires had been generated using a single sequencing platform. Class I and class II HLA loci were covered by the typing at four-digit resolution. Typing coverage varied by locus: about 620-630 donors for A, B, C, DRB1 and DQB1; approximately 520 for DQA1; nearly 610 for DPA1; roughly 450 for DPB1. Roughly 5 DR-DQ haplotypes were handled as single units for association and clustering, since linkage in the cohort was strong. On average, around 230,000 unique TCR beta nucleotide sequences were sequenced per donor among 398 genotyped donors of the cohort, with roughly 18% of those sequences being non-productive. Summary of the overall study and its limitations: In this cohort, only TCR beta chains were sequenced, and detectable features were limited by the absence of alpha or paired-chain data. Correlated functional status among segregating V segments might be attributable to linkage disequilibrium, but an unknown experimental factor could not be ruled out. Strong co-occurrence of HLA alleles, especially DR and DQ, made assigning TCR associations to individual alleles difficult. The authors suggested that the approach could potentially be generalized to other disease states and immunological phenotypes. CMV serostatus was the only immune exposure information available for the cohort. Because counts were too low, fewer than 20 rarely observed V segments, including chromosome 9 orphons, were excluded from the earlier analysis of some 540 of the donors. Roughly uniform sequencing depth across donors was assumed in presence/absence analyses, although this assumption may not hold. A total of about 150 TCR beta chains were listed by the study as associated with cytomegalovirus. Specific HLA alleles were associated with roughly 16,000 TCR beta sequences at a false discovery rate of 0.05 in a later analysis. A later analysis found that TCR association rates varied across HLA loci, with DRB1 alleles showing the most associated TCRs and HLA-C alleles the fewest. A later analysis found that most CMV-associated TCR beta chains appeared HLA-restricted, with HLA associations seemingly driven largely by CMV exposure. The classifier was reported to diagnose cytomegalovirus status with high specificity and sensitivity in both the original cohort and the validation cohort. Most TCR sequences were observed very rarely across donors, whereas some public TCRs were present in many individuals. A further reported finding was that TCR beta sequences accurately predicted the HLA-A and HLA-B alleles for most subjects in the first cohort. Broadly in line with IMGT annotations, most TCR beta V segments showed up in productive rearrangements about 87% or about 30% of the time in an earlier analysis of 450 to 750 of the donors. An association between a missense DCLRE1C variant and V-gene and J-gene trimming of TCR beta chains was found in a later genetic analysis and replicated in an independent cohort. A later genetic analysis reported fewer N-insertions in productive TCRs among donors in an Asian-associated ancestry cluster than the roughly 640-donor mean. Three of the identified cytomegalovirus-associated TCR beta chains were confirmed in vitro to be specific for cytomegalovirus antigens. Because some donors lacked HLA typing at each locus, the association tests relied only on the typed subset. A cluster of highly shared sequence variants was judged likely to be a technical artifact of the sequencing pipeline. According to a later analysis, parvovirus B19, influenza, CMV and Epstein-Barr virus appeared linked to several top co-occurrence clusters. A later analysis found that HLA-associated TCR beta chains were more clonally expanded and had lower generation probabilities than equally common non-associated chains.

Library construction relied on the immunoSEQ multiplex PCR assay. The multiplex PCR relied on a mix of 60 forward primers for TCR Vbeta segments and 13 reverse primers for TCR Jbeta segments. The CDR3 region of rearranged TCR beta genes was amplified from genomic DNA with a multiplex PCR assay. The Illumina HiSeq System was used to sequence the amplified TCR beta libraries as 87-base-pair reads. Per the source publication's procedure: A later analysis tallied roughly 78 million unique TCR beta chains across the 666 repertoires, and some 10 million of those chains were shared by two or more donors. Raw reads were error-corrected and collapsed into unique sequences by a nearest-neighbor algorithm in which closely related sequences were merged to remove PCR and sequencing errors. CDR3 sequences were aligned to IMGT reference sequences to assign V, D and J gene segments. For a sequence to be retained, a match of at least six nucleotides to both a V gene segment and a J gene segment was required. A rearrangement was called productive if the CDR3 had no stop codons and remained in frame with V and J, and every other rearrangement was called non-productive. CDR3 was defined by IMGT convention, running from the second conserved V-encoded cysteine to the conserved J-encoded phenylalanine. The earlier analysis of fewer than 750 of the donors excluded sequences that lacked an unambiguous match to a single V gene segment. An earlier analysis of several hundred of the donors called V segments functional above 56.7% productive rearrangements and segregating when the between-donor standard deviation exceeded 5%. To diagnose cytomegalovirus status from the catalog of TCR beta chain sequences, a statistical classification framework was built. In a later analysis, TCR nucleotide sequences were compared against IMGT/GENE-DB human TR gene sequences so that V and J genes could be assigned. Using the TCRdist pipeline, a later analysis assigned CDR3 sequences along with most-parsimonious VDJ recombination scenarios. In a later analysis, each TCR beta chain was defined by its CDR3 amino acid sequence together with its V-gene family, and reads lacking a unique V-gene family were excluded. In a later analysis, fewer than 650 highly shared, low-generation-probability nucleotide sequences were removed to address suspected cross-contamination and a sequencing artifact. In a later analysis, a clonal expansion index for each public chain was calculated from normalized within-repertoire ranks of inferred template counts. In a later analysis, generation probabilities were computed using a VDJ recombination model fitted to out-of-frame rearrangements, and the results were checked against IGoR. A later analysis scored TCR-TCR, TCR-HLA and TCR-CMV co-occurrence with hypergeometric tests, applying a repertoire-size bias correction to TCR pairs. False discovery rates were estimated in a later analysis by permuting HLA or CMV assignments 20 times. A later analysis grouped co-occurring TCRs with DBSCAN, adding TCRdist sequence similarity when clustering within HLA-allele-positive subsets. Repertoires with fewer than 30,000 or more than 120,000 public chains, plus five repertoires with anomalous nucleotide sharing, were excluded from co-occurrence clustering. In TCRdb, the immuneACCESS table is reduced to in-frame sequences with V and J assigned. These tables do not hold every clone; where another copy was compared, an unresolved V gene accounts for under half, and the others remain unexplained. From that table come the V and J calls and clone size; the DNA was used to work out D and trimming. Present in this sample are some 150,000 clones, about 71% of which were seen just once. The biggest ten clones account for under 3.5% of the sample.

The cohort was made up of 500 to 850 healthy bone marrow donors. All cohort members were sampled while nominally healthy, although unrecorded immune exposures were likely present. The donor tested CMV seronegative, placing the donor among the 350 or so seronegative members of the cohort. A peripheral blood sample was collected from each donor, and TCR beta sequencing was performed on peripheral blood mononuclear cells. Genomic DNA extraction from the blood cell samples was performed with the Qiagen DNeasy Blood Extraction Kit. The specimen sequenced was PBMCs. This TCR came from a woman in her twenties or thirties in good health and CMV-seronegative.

The base sequence is TGTGCCAGCAGAAATCAAGGCGGATCGTTGGAAAAACTGTTTTTT. Translated, this is CASRNQGGSLEKLFF. The chain is made from TRBV28 and TRBJ1-4; confidence is insufficient to name the D gene. Including cysteine and phenylalanine, the CDR3 has 15 amino acids. Here the CDR3 DNA is all that survives: 45 bases in frame from base 1. The germline V gene provides CDR1 MDHEN and CDR2 SYDVKM. Trimming takes 6 bases from V and 8 bases from J, and the germline ends sit 19 bases apart.